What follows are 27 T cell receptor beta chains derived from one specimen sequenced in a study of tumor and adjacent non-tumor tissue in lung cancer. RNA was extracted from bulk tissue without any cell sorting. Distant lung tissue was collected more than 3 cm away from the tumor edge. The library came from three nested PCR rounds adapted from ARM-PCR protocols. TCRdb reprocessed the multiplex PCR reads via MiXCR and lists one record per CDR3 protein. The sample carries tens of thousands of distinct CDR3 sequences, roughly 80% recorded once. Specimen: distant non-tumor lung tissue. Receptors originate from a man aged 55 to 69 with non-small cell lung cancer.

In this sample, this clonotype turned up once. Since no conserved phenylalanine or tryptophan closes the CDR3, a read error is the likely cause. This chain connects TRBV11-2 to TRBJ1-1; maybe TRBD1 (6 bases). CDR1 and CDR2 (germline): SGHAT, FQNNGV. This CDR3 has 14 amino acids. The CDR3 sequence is CTSIPGHQNTEAFS. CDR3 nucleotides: TGTACCAGCATACCGGGACACCAGAACACTGAAGCTTTCTCT.

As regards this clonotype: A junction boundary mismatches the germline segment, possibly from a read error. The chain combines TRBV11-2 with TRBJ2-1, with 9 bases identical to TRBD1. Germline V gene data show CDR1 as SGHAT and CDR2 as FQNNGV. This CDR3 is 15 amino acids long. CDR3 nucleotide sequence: TGCACCAGCAGCCAAGACGGACAGGGGTACAATGAGCAGTTCTTC. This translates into CTSSQDGQGYNEQFF.

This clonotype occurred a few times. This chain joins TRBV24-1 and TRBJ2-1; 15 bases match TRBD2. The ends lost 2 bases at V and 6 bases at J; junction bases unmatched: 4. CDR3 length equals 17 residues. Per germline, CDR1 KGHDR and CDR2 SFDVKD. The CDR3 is CATSDWTSGRGGNEQFF. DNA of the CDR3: TGTGCCACCAGTGATTGGACTAGCGGGAGGGGGGGCAATGAGCAGTTCTTC.

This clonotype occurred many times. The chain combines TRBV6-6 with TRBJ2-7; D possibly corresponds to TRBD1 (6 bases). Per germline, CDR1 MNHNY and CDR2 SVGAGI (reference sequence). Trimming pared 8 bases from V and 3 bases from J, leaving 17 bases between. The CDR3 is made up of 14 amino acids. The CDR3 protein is CASVEGTQYYEQYF. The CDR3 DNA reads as TGTGCCAGCGTAGAGGGGACACAATACTACGAGCAGTACTTC.

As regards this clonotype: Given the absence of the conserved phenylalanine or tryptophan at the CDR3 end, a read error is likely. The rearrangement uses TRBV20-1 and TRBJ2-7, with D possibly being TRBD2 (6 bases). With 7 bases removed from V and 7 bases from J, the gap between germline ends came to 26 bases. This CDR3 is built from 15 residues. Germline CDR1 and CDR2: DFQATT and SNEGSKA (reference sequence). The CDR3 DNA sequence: TGCAGTGTTGCTTCCGGGAATAGCGGTCTGAGGGAGCAGTACTAC. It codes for CSVASGNSGLREQYY.

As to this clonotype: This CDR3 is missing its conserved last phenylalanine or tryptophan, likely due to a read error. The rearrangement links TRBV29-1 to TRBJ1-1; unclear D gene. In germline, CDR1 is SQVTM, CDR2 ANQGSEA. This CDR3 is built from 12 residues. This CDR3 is CNVEGRSAEAFY. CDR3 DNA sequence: TGCAACGTTGAAGGTAGATCCGCTGAAGCTTTCTAT.

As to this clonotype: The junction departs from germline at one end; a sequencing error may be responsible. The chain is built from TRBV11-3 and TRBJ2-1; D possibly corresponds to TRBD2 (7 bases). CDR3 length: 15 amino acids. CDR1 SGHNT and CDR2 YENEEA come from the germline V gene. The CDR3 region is CASSPEGGRSNEHFF. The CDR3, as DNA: TGTGCCAGTAGCCCCGAGGGGGGGCGAAGCAATGAGCACTTCTTC.

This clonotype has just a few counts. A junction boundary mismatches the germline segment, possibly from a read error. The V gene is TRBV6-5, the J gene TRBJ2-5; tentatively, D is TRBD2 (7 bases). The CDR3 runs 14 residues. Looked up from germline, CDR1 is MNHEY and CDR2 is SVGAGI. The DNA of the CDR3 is TGTGCCAGCAGTGATACCGGGACTGCGGGGGCCCGGTATTTC. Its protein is CASSDTGTAGARYF.

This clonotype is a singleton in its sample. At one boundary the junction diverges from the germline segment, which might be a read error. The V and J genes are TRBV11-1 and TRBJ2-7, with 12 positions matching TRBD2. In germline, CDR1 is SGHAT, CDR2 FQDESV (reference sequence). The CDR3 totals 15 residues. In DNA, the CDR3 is TGTGCGAGCAGCAGGACTAGCGGGACGGTAGACGGGCAGTACTTC. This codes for CASSRTSGTVDGQYF.

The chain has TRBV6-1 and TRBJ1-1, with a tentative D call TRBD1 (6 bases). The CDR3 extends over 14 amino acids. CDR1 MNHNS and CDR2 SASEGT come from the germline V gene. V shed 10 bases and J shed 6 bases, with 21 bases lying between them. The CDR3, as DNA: TGTGCCAACAGATCGGGACATCTAAACGCTGAAGCTTTCTTT. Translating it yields CANRSGHLNAEAFF.

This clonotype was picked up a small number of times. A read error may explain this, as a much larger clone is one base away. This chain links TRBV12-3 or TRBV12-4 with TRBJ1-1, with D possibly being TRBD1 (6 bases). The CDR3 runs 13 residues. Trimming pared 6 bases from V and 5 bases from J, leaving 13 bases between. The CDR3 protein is CASSRGGKTEAFF. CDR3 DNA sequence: TGTGCCAGCAGCAGAGGGGGGAAGACTGAAGCTTTCTTT.

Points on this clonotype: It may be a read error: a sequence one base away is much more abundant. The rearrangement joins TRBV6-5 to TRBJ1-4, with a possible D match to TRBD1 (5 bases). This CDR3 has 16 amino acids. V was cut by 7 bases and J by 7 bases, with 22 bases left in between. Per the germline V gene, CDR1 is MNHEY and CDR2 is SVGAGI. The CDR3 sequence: CASTSPRGDQGEKLFF. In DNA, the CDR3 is TGTGCCAGCACTTCCCCAAGGGGAGATCAGGGTGAAAAACTGTTTTTT.

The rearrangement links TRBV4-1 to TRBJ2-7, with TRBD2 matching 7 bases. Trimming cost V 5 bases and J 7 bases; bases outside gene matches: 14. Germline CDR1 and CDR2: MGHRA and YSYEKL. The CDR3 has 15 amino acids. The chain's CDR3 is CASSIRGRGEGEQYF. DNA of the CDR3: TGCGCCAGCAGCATTCGGGGTCGGGGGGAAGGAGAGCAGTACTTC.

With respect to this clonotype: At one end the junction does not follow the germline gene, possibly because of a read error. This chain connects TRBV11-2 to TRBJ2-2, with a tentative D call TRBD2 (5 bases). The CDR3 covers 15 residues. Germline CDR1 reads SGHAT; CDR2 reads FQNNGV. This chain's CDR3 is CASILVDWNIGELFF. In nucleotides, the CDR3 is TGTGCCAGCATCTTAGTGGACTGGAACATAGGGGAGCTGTTTTTT.

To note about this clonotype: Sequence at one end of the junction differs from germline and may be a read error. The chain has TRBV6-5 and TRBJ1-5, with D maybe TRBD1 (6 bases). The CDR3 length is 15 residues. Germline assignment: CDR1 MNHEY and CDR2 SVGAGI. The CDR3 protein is CVSNYLQGSKQPQHF. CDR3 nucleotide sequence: TGTGTCAGCAATTACCTACAGGGAAGCAAACAGCCCCAGCATTTT.

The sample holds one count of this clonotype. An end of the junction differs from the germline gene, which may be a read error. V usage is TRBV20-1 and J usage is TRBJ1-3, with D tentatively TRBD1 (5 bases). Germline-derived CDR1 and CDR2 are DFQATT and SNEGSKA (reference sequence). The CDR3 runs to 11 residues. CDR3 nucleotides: TGCAGTGCTAGTTTAGTGGACACTATATATTTT. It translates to CSASLVDTIYF.

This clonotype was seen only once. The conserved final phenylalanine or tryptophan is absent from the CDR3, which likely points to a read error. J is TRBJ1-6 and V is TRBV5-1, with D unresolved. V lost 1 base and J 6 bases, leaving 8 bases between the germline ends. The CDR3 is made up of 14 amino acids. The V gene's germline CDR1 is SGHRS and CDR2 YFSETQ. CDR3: CASSLPTGNSPLHY. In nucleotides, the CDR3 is TGCGCCAGCAGCTTGCCAACGGGTAATTCACCCCTCCACTAT.

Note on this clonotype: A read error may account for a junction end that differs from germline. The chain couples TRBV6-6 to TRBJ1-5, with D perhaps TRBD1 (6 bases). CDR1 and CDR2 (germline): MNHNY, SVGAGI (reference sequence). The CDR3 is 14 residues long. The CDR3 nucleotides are TGTGCCAGCAGTTACAGGGGGAACAATCAACCCCATCATTTT. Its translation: CASSYRGNNQPHHF.

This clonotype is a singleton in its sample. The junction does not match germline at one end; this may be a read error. The CDR3 DNA is TGCGCCAGCAGCCAAGGGACTAACTACTCCTATGAGCAGTACTTC. Protein sequence: CASSQGTNYSYEQYF. The J gene is TRBJ2-7, the V gene TRBV4-3, with D tentatively TRBD2 (6 bases). The V gene's germline CDR1 is LGHNA and CDR2 YSLEER. The CDR3 sequence is 15 residues long.

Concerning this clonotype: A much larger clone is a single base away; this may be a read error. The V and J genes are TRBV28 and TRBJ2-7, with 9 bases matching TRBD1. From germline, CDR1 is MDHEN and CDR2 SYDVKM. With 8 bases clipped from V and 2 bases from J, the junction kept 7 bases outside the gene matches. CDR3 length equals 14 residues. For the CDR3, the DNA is TGTGCCAGCGGCTACAGGGGGCGACCCTACGAGCAGTACTTC. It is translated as CASGYRGRPYEQYF.

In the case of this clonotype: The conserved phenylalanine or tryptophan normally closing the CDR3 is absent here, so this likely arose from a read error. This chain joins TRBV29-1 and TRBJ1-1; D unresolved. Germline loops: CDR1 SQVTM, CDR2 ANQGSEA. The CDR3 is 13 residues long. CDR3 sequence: CSVERAHYTEAFS. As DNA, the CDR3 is TGCAGTGTTGAGCGAGCGCATTACACTGAAGCTTTCTCT.

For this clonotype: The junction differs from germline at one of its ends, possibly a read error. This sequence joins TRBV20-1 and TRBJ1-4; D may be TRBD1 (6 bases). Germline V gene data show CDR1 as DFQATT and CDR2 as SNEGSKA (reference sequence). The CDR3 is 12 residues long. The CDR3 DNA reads TGCAGAGCGAGGGGGATTAATGACAAACTGTTCTTT. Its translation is CRARGINDKLFF.

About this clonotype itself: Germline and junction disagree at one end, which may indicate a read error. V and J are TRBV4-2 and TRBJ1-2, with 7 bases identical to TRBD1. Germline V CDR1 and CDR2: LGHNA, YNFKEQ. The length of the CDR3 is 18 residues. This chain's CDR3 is CASGQDPRFEGADYGYTF. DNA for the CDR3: TGTGCCAGCGGCCAAGACCCAAGGTTCGAGGGGGCAGACTATGGTTACACCTTC.

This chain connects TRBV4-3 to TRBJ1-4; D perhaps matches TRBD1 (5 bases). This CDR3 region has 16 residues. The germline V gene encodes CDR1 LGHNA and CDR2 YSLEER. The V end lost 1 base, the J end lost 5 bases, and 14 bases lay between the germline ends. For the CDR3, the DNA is TGCGCCAGCAGCCAAGGGAGGGGATTCGGGAATGAAAAACTGTTTTTT. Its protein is CASSQGRGFGNEKLFF.

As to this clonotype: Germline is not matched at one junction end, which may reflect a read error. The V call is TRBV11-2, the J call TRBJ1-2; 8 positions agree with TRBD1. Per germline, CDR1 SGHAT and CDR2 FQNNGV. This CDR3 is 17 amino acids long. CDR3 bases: TGTACCAGCAGCCCCGCGGCGGGACAGGACTTCAACTATGGCTACTCCTTC. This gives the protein CTSSPAAGQDFNYGYSF.

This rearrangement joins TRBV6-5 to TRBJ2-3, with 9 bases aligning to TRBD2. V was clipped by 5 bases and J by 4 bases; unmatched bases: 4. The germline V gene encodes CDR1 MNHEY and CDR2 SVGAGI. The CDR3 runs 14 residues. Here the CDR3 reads CASSPGLAADTQYF. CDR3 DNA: TGTGCCAGCAGTCCGGGACTAGCAGCAGATACGCAGTATTTT.

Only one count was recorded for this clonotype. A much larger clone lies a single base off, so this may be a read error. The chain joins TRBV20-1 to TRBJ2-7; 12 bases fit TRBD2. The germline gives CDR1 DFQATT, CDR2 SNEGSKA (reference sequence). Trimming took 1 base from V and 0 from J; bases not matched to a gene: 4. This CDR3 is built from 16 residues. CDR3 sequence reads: CSARGGTSGFSYEQYF. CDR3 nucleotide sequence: TGCAGTGCTAGAGGTGGGACTAGCGGGTTCTCCTACGAGCAGTACTTC.